Here is one TCR beta chain with its context. Its specificity is unknown. This CDR3 spans 11 amino acids. Germline values: CDR1 SQVTM, CDR2 ANQGSEA. V lost 4 bases and J lost 3, with 4 bases in between. The entry originates in a study of identical twins. Study outcomes and limitations: Out-of-frame beta sequences exhibited a weaker degree of excess twin sharing. Cross-sectional statistical analysis was relied on for the conclusions, without the same donors being followed.

Template switching added a universal primer site; cDNA carried unique molecular identifiers. One entry per CDR3 protein results from TCRdb running MiXCR on the 5' RACE reads. The sample records about 700,000 distinct CDR3 sequences, around 6% being singletons. The J gene is TRBJ1-3, the V gene TRBV29-1; no clear D. Material: naive T cells sorted from blood. The receptor was derived from a man between 18 and 35 years old in good health. Here the CDR3 DNA reads TGCAGCGTTGCTAGTGGAAACACCATATATTTT. This encodes CSVASGNTIYF.